The 17 T cell receptor beta chains presented below share a single source sample, sequenced in a study of blood T cell repertoires in COVID-19. Generated by immunoSEQ multiplex PCR, the TCRdb table keeps only in-frame clones and is missing some. Counted here are approximately 250,000 clones, over 90% occurring once; the ten biggest clones make up approximately 0.8%. The sample consisted of peripheral blood. These receptors were taken from a man aged 30 to 45 with COVID-19, enrolled during active disease.

This chain uses TRBV2 with TRBJ2-7, with D unclear. Germline V gives CDR1 SNHLY, CDR2 FYNNEI. Between the trimmed V and J ends, which lost 3 bases and 0 bases, there was a span of 12 bases. CDR3 length equals 15 residues. CDR3: CASSDVEQNSYEQYF. CDR3 bases: TGTGCCAGCAGTGACGTTGAACAGAACTCCTACGAGCAGTACTTC.

The V call is TRBV10-3, the J call TRBJ1-5; D uncertain. Looked up from germline, CDR1 is ENHRY and CDR2 is SYGVKD. This CDR3 spans 12 amino acids. Between the trimmed V and J ends, which lost 0 bases and 7 bases, there was a span of 4 bases. The CDR3 is CAISESLQPQHF. The CDR3 DNA is TGTGCCATCAGTGAGTCCTTGCAGCCCCAGCATTTT.

This clone was detected once. The chain links TRBV5-1 to TRBJ1-6; 8 bases fit TRBD1. Germline V gene lookup returns CDR1 SGHRS and CDR2 YFSETQ. This CDR3 region has 17 residues. Trimming cost V 4 bases and J 9 bases; bases outside gene matches: 15. CDR3 nucleotides: TGCGCCAGCAGCCTCCAATATTTGGACAGGGATTTTTCACCCCTCCACTTT. Its protein product is CASSLQYLDRDFSPLHF.

V is TRBV2 and J is TRBJ2-5; 15 bases match TRBD2. CDR1 and CDR2 (germline): SNHLY, FYNNEI. This CDR3 has 17 residues. J gave up 4 bases and V 5 bases, and 8 bases lay outside the gene matches. Written as DNA, the CDR3 is TGTGCCAGCAGTTACGGGACTAGCGGGGGGTTGGTAGAGACCCAGTACTTC. It is translated as CASSYGTSGGLVETQYF.

The V and J genes are TRBV3-1 (or the pseudogene TRBV3-2) and TRBJ2-4; 9 bases map to TRBD1. J was trimmed by 9 bases and V by 5 bases; bases with no gene match: 8. Germline-derived CDR1 and CDR2 are LGHDT and YNNKEL (reference sequence). There are 14 residues in the CDR3. The CDR3, as DNA: TGTGCCAGCAGCTCGGGACAGGGAAGATCCATTCAGTACTTC. It is translated as CASSSGQGRSIQYF.

The chain uses TRBV6-5 and TRBJ2-5, with 7 positions matching TRBD1. This CDR3 is built from 15 residues. Trimming at V came to 0 bases and at J to 5 bases, leaving 6 bases not matched to a gene. Germline V gene data show CDR1 as MNHEY and CDR2 as SVGAGI. The CDR3 DNA is TGTGCCAGCAGTTACTCGTCAGGGGGAAGGGAGACCCAGTACTTC. Translating gives CASSYSSGGRETQYF.

The chain recombines TRBV19 with TRBJ1-6, with 7 nucleotides matching TRBD1. This CDR3 is 14 amino acids long. CDR1 is LNHDA and CDR2 is SQIVND in the germline V gene (reference sequence). With 6 bases clipped from V and 4 bases from J, the junction kept 3 bases outside the gene matches. CDR3 sequence: CASRTGQYNSPLHF. CDR3 bases: TGTGCCAGTAGAACGGGACAGTATAATTCACCCCTCCACTTT.

This chain links TRBV10-2 with TRBJ1-1; perhaps TRBD1 as D (6 bases). V was cut by 3 bases and J by 4 bases, with 12 bases left in between. Germline V lookup: CDR1 WSHSY, CDR2 SAAADI. There are 14 residues in the CDR3. In nucleotides, the CDR3 is TGCGCCAGCAGTGATTGGGGGCTGGGCACTGAAGCTTTCTTT. It translates to CASSDWGLGTEAFF.

The chain combines TRBV5-6 with TRBJ2-2, with D perhaps matching TRBD1 (6 bases). This CDR3 has 15 residues. Germline V lookup: CDR1 SGHDT, CDR2 YYEEEE. V dropped 4 bases and J dropped 4 bases, with 14 bases sitting between them. CDR3 coding DNA: TGTGCCAGCAGCCTCAGGGGTTTTGTCACCGGGGAGCTGTTTTTT. Translation: CASSLRGFVTGELFF.

The chain is built from TRBV3-1 (or the pseudogene TRBV3-2) and TRBJ2-7; D is ambiguous. Trimming took off 5 bases at V and 0 bases at J, with 11 bases between the two ends. Germline values: CDR1 LGHDT, CDR2 YNNKEL (reference sequence). This CDR3 has 14 amino acids. CDR3 bases: TGTGCCAGCAGCGTCCGCCCCGGCTCCTACGAGCAGTACTTC. Its translation is CASSVRPGSYEQYF.

This CDR3 reads CASSVDYGYTF. In DNA, the CDR3 is TGTGCCAGCAGTGTCGACTATGGCTACACCTTC. The chain combines TRBV2 with TRBJ1-2; D uncertain. The ends were cut back, 4 bases at V and 3 bases at J, with 3 bases in the middle. The CDR3 contains 11 residues. CDR1 SNHLY and CDR2 FYNNEI come from the germline V gene.

Regarding this clone: The identical CDR3 is also encoded by other nucleotide sequences in the sample. CDR3 in DNA: TGTGCCAGCAGCCAAGTGGGGGGAGCCGGGGAGCTGTTTTTT. As protein: CASSQVGGAGELFF. The V and J genes are TRBV3-1 (or the pseudogene TRBV3-2) and TRBJ2-2; TRBD2 is a possible D gene (6 bases). V was cut by 1 base and J by 6 bases, with 9 bases left in between. This CDR3 has 14 amino acids. Germline lookup yields CDR1 LGHDT and CDR2 YNNKEL (reference sequence).

J is TRBJ2-2 and V is TRBV4-1; maybe TRBD1 (5 bases). Between the trimmed V and J ends, which lost 4 bases and 7 bases, there was a span of 7 bases. Germline V gene data show CDR1 as MGHRA and CDR2 as YSYEKL. This CDR3 region has 12 residues. CDR3 region: CASSPQGGELFF. As DNA, the CDR3 is TGCGCCAGCAGCCCCCAGGGCGGGGAGCTGTTTTTT.

The chain couples TRBV5-1 to TRBJ2-3; 8 bases line up with TRBD2. The CDR3 length is 18 residues. J was trimmed by 1 base and V by 1 base; bases with no gene match: 11. Germline values: CDR1 SGHRS, CDR2 YFSETQ. The DNA for the CDR3 is TGCGCCAGCAGCTTGTCCCCCAGCGGGGGAGCTGGCACAGATACGCAGTATTTT. Its protein product is CASSLSPSGGAGTDTQYF. Full variable domain (outside the CDR3, taken from reference TRBV5-1 and TRBJ2-3): KAGVTQTPRYLIKTRGQQVTLSCSPISGHRSVSWYQQTPGQGLQFLFEYFSETQRNKGNFPGRFSGRQFSNSRSEMNVSTLELGDSALYLCASSLSPSGGAGTDTQYFGPGTRLTVL.

The chain couples TRBV2 to TRBJ2-5, with 8 positions matching TRBD2. Germline V gene data show CDR1 as SNHLY and CDR2 as FYNNEI. V trimming: 6 bases; J trimming: 4 bases; junction bases outside the gene matches: 10. This CDR3 contains 15 residues. CDR3 coding DNA: TGTGCCAGCAGGGAGACCCGGGGGGGCAGAGAGACCCAGTACTTC. Translated: CASRETRGGRETQYF.

The chain employs TRBV19 and TRBJ2-1; D perhaps matches TRBD2 (6 bases). CDR1 is LNHDA and CDR2 is SQIVND in the germline V gene (reference sequence). CDR3 length: 13 amino acids. Trimming removed 7 bases from V and 6 bases from J, with 13 bases in between. The chain's CDR3 is CASTSGFGNEQFF. CDR3 nucleotides: TGTGCCAGTACCAGCGGGTTCGGCAATGAGCAGTTCTTC. Full variable domain (missing parts from reference TRBV19 and TRBJ2-1): DGGITQSPKYLFRKEGQNVTLSCEQNLNHDAMYWYRQDPGQGLRLIYYSQIVNDFQKGDIAEGYSVSREKKESFPLTVTSAQKNPTAFYLCASTSGFGNEQFFGPGTRLTVL.

The DNA for the CDR3 is TGTGCCAGCAGTTTACGGGGCGAGCAGTACTTC. Amino acids: CASSLRGEQYF. The V gene is TRBV12-3 or TRBV12-4, the J gene TRBJ2-7; D perhaps matches TRBD2 (5 bases). The CDR3 extends over 11 amino acids. Deletions cut 2 bases from V and 6 bases from J, with 5 bases between.